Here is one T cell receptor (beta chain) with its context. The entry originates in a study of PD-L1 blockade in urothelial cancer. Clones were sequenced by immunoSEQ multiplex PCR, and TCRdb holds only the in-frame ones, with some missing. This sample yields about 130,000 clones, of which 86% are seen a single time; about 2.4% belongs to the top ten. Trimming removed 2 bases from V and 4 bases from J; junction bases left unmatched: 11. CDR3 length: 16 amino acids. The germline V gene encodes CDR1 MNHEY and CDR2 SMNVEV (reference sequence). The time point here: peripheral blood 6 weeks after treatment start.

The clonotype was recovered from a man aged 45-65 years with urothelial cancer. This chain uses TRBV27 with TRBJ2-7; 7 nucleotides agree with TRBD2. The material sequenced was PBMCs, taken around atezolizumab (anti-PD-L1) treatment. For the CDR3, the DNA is TGTGCCAGCAGTTTAACGGTTAGGGCTAGCGGTTACGAGCAGTACTTC. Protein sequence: CASSLTVRASGYEQYF.